Listed here are 30 T cell receptor beta chains from one sample, sequenced in a study of blood T cells in healthy people across ages. For the second PCR, which ran for about 6 to 11 cycles, a sample-barcoded 5' primer and a J-beta primer mix were used. TCRdb itself ran the 5' RACE reads through MiXCR, one entry per CDR3 protein. The table has 600,000 to 1,000,000 distinct CDR3 sequences, roughly 60% seen once; the top ten hold about 20%. The material sequenced was blood. These receptor sequences come from a man aged 30 to 39 in good health.

The chain uses TRBV7-9 and TRBJ2-4; no clear D gene. Trimming pared 2 bases from V and 3 bases from J, leaving 11 bases between. This CDR3 comprises 15 residues. The V gene's germline CDR1 is SEHNR and CDR2 FQNEAQ (reference sequence). The CDR3 nucleotides read TGTGCCAGCAGCTTACGTGGGGAATTCAAAAACATTCAGTACTTC. Translated: CASSLRGEFKNIQYF.

This clonotype has a handful of counts. V usage is TRBV29-1 and J usage is TRBJ2-5; D is uncertain. Trimming shortened V by 4 bases and J by 5 bases, and 14 bases separated the two germline ends. This CDR3 has 13 amino acids. CDR1 SQVTM and CDR2 ANQGSEA come from the germline V gene. CDR3 amino acids: CSVAGGSEETQYF. Here the CDR3 DNA reads TGCAGCGTTGCTGGCGGAAGTGAGGAGACCCAGTACTTC. Full variable domain (remainder filled in from reference TRBV29-1 and TRBJ2-5): SAVISQKPSRDICQRGTSLTIQCQVDSQVTMMFWYRQQPGQSLTLIATANQGSEATYESGFVIDKFPISRPNLTFSTLTVSNMSPEDSSIYLCSVAGGSEETQYFGPGTRLLVL.

This chain connects TRBV4-2 to TRBJ2-5; D is unresolved. Germline loops: CDR1 LGHNA, CDR2 YNFKEQ. The CDR3 has 14 amino acids. V gave up 1 base and J gave up 7 bases, with 13 bases separating them. The CDR3 here is CASSQGREVGTQYF. CDR3 in DNA: TGTGCCAGCAGCCAAGGTCGAGAGGTAGGGACCCAGTACTTC.

The gene calls are TRBV15 and TRBJ1-2; D possibly corresponds to TRBD1 (6 bases). Trimming left V 5 bases short and J 0 bases short, with 10 bases between. Germline V gene data show CDR1 as LNHNV and CDR2 as YYDKDF (reference sequence). CDR3 size: 14 residues. As DNA, the CDR3 is TGTGCCACCAGCGATGGGACACCTAACTATGGCTACACCTTC. It yields the protein CATSDGTPNYGYTF.

This chain connects TRBV10-3 to TRBJ2-5; D remains ambiguous. The DNA matches TRBJ2-7 better at its end, which makes the J call doubtful. The CDR3 consists of 11 residues. Germline lookup yields CDR1 ENHRY and CDR2 SYGVKD. Written as DNA, the CDR3 is TGTGCCACCGCCCAATACTACGAGCAGTACTTC. Residues: CATAQYYEQYF.

V gene TRBV18 combines with J gene TRBJ1-2, with TRBD1 as a possible D gene (6 bases). Per germline, CDR1 KGHSH and CDR2 LQKENI. CDR3 size: 16 residues. V gave up 3 bases and J gave up 8 bases, with 22 bases separating them. The CDR3: CASSPSSPQGSGGYTF. As DNA, the CDR3 is TGTGCCAGCTCACCTTCTTCGCCCCAGGGGAGTGGGGGCTACACCTTC. The full variable domain, rest sourced from reference TRBV18 and TRBJ1-2, is NAGVMQNPRHLVRRRGQEARLRCSPMKGHSHVYWYRQLPEEGLKFMVYLQKENIIDESGMPKERFSAEFPKEGPSILRIQQVVRGDSAAYFCASSPSSPQGSGGYTFGSGTRLTVV.

The rearrangement uses TRBV20-1 and TRBJ1-5; TRBD1 matches 8 bases. This CDR3 is 15 amino acids long. Unmatched junction bases numbered 10, after V lost 6 bases and J lost 3 bases. Looked up from germline, CDR1 is DFQATT and CDR2 is SNEGSKA (reference sequence). In DNA form, the CDR3 reads TGCAGTGCCGCAGGATGGGGACAGGACAATCAGCCCCAGCATTTT. Its protein is CSAAGWGQDNQPQHF.

The J gene is TRBJ2-3, the V gene TRBV4-1, with 8 bases that match TRBD2. CDR1 and CDR2 from the germline V gene are MGHRA and YSYEKL. The CDR3 contains 19 residues. V lost 4 bases and J lost 2; bases outside the gene matches: 17. In DNA, the CDR3 is TGCGCCAGCAGCCGCCCTCGGGAGGGAGGCGGTCGGACCACAGATACGCAGTATTTT. This encodes CASSRPREGGGRTTDTQYF.

The chain employs TRBV21-1 and TRBJ2-6; TRBD1, the D gene given by the table, was not confirmed from the DNA. TRBV21-1 is reported as a pseudogene. This CDR3 is 18 amino acids long. In nucleotides, the CDR3 is TGTGCCAGCCGCTCATCGGGACAGGGGGACTTTGGGGCCAACGTCCTGACTTTC. Encoded protein: CASRSSGQGDFGANVLTF.

The J gene is TRBJ1-1, the V gene TRBV18; D ambiguous. Germline V lookup: CDR1 KGHSH, CDR2 LQKENI. The CDR3 loop spans 15 amino acids. V gave up 6 bases and J gave up 1 base, with 15 bases separating them. The CDR3 DNA reads as TGTGCCAGCTCCCCTATCAGGCCCCCGAACACTGAAGCTTTCTTT. It translates to CASSPIRPPNTEAFF. Full variable domain (rest looked up from reference TRBV18 and TRBJ1-1): NAGVMQNPRHLVRRRGQEARLRCSPMKGHSHVYWYRQLPEEGLKFMVYLQKENIIDESGMPKERFSAEFPKEGPSILRIQQVVRGDSAAYFCASSPIRPPNTEAFFGQGTRLTVV.

The rearrangement uses TRBV30 and TRBJ2-3; D is perhaps TRBD1 (6 bases). Germline V lookup: CDR1 GTSNPN, CDR2 SVGIG (reference sequence). Trimming pared 5 bases from V and 4 bases from J, leaving 13 bases between. The CDR3 has 13 amino acids. The CDR3 is CAWRKQGSDTQYF. The CDR3 DNA is TGTGCCTGGCGTAAACAGGGATCAGATACGCAGTATTTT.

This clonotype was picked up a small number of times. The V call is TRBV7-2, the J call TRBJ2-7; possible D gene TRBD2, 5 bases. The CDR3 runs 15 residues. Germline values: CDR1 SGHTA, CDR2 FQGNSA. The V gene lost 5 bases and the J gene lost 3 bases, with 17 bases spanning the gap. The CDR3 DNA is TGTGCCAGCAGCCCTTACTTAGGAGGTAGCTACGAGCAGTACTTC. Its translation: CASSPYLGGSYEQYF.

This clonotype was observed a few times. J is TRBJ1-1 and V is TRBV19; the D is unclear. In germline, CDR1 is LNHDA, CDR2 SQIVND (reference sequence). Deletions cut 9 bases from V and 4 bases from J, with 9 bases between. There are 11 residues in the CDR3. The CDR3 is CASGWGTEAFF. The CDR3 bases are TGTGCCAGCGGTTGGGGCACTGAAGCTTTCTTT.

This clonotype was seen only a few times. This chain connects TRBV29-1 to TRBJ2-5; a weak D match, TRBD2 (5 bases). V was clipped by 7 bases and J by 5 bases, with 14 bases between them. Germline V gives CDR1 SQVTM, CDR2 ANQGSEA. The CDR3 runs 12 residues. The CDR3 bases are TGCAGCGGGGCGGGTCCCAGGGAGACCCAGTACTTC. Residues: CSGAGPRETQYF.

In this sample, this clonotype turned up a few times. This chain links TRBV25-1 with TRBJ2-5, with D perhaps TRBD1 (5 bases). Germline CDR1 and CDR2: MGHDK and SYGVNS. There are 15 residues in the CDR3. Trimming removed 0 bases from V and 3 bases from J, with 11 bases in between. Here the CDR3 reads CASSEYRGIEETQYF. In nucleotides, the CDR3 is TGTGCCAGCAGTGAATATAGGGGAATCGAAGAGACCCAGTACTTC.

The rearrangement uses TRBV9 and TRBJ2-3; D not certain. V gave up 1 base and J gave up 1 base, with 13 bases separating them. CDR1 and CDR2 (germline): SGDLS, YYNGEE. This CDR3 spans 16 amino acids. The chain's CDR3 is CASSVPQREGTDTQYF. The CDR3, as DNA: TGTGCCAGCAGCGTACCCCAGCGAGAGGGCACAGATACGCAGTATTTT. Based on the CDR3 plus reference TRBV9 and TRBJ2-3, the full variable domain is DSGVTQTPKHLITATGQRVTLRCSPRSGDLSVYWYQQSLDQGLQFLIQYYNGEERAKGNILERFSAQQFPDLHSELNLSSLELGDSALYFCASSVPQREGTDTQYFGPGTRLTVL.

The chain employs TRBV10-3 and TRBJ2-7, with 7 bases matching TRBD2. The tail of the sequence fits TRBJ2-5 better, so the J call may be wrong. The V gene's germline CDR1 is ENHRY and CDR2 SYGVKD. The CDR3 extends over 13 amino acids. CDR3 sequence reads: CAIKAGEGETQYF. DNA of the CDR3: TGTGCCATCAAGGCGGGAGAAGGAGAGACCCAGTACTTC.

The CDR3, as DNA: TGCAGCGTGAGCCCTGTTCGACCTCGTGGAACTAGGGATACGCAGTATTTT. This codes for CSVSPVRPRGTRDTQYF. V gene TRBV29-1 combines with J gene TRBJ2-3; perhaps TRBD2 as D (5 bases). The germline V gene encodes CDR1 SQVTM and CDR2 ANQGSEA. The CDR3 has 17 residues. Between the trimmed V and J ends, which lost 6 bases and 6 bases, there was a span of 28 bases.

The V call is TRBV28, the J call TRBJ1-6; possible D gene TRBD1, 5 bases. In germline, CDR1 is MDHEN, CDR2 SYDVKM. The CDR3 runs 13 residues. Trimming stripped 2 bases from V and 9 bases from J, with 8 bases between. The CDR3 sequence is CASSLPQGSPLHF. The DNA of the CDR3 is TGTGCCAGCAGTTTACCTCAGGGTTCACCCCTCCACTTT.

This clonotype was found a few times. The J gene is TRBJ1-6, the V gene TRBV6-5; D unresolved. CDR3 length: 13 amino acids. Trimming removed 4 bases at V and 7 bases at J, with 8 bases between. CDR1 and CDR2 (germline): MNHEY, SVGAGI. The CDR3 region has the DNA TGTGCCAGCAGTTCCTACCCCAATTCACCCCTCCACTTT. Translating gives CASSSYPNSPLHF.

V and J are TRBV5-1 and TRBJ2-4; D not resolved. This CDR3 region has 14 residues. The germline V gene has CDR1 SGHRS and CDR2 YFSETQ. The ends were cut back, 0 bases at V and 5 bases at J, with 9 bases in the middle. The chain's CDR3 is CASSLGQDENIQYF. In DNA, the CDR3 is TGCGCCAGCAGCTTGGGGCAGGATGAAAACATTCAGTACTTC.

This clonotype was picked up a small number of times. V is TRBV29-1 and J is TRBJ2-7, with unresolved D. This CDR3 is 13 amino acids long. V lost 5 bases to trimming and J lost 0 bases, with 11 bases between them. CDR1 and CDR2 from the germline V gene are SQVTM and ANQGSEA. As DNA, the CDR3 is TGCAGCGTTTACACGACTGACTCCTACGAGCAGTACTTC. Its translation is CSVYTTDSYEQYF.

The chain has TRBV10-3 and TRBJ2-5, with D tentatively TRBD1 or TRBD2 (6 bases each). V was cut by 4 bases and J by 0 bases, with 12 bases left in between. Germline V lookup: CDR1 ENHRY, CDR2 SYGVKD. CDR3 length: 15 amino acids. Here the CDR3 reads CAISGVRGDQETQYF. The CDR3 DNA follows: TGTGCCATCAGTGGGGTTAGGGGGGACCAAGAGACCCAGTACTTC.

This clonotype was detected a few times. V usage is TRBV7-2 and J usage is TRBJ2-7, with TRBD1 matching over 8 bases. Germline CDR1 SGHTA, CDR2 FQGNSA. The CDR3 totals 14 residues. After removal of 6 bases from V and 5 bases from J, the junction contained 9 bases not matched to a gene. The CDR3, as DNA: TGTGCCAGCAGATACCAGGGGGCGCGGAACGAGCAGTACTTC. This gives the protein CASRYQGARNEQYF.

The gene calls are TRBV3-1 and TRBJ2-1; 12 positions agree with TRBD2. The germline V gene encodes CDR1 LGHDT and CDR2 YNNKEL (reference sequence). CDR3 length: 17 residues. V dropped 0 bases and J dropped 5; count of bases not matched to a gene: 5. CDR3 region: CASSQDGGLAGNNEQFF. The CDR3 bases are TGTGCCAGCAGCCAAGATGGCGGACTAGCGGGGAACAATGAGCAGTTCTTC.

The DNA for the CDR3 is TGTGCCAGCAGTTACCCCCCGGGACAGAGAGAAAACTACGAGCAGTACTTC. It yields the protein CASSYPPGQRENYEQYF. This rearrangement joins TRBV6-2 or TRBV6-3 to TRBJ2-7; the match to TRBD1 covers 7 bases. Germline assignment: CDR1 MNHEY and CDR2 SVGEGT. This CDR3 is 17 amino acids long. V was clipped by 2 bases and J by 3 bases; unmatched bases: 13.

The V and J genes are TRBV12-5 and TRBJ2-1; D not certain. Trimming cost V 5 bases and J 8 bases, with 7 bases left between them. The CDR3 spans 11 residues. Germline CDR1 reads LGHNT; CDR2 reads FRNRAP. In nucleotides, the CDR3 is TGTGCTAGTGGTCTCCTCGATGAGCAGTTCTTC. Protein product: CASGLLDEQFF.

The J gene is TRBJ1-5, the V gene TRBV6-1; 7 bases are a match to TRBD1. The CDR3 totals 13 residues. The V and J ends lost 8 bases and 6 bases, in that order; junction bases with no gene match: 7. In germline, CDR1 is MNHNS, CDR2 SASEGT. The CDR3 loop reads CASADRVGQPQHF. The CDR3 DNA reads TGTGCCAGCGCCGACAGGGTAGGTCAGCCCCAGCATTTT.

The V call is TRBV20-1, the J call TRBJ2-1; TRBD2 aligns across 9 bases. J lost 10 bases, V lost 5 bases, and 15 bases had no gene match. Looked up from germline, CDR1 is DFQATT and CDR2 is SNEGSKA (reference sequence). The CDR3 spans 15 residues. The CDR3 here is CSAPGVAGDLMEQFF. In nucleotides, the CDR3 is TGCAGTGCTCCCGGGGTAGCGGGGGACCTTATGGAGCAGTTCTTC.

This clonotype has at least ten counts. This sequence joins TRBV20-1 and TRBJ2-7; 10 bases are a match to TRBD2. V lost 3 bases, J lost 6 bases, and 11 bases stayed unmatched. Germline CDR1 is DFQATT and CDR2 is SNEGSKA (reference sequence). CDR3 length: 15 residues. The CDR3 region has the DNA TGCAGTGCTAGTATTCGAGCTAGCGGGAGTCTCGAGCAGTACTTC. It yields the protein CSASIRASGSLEQYF.